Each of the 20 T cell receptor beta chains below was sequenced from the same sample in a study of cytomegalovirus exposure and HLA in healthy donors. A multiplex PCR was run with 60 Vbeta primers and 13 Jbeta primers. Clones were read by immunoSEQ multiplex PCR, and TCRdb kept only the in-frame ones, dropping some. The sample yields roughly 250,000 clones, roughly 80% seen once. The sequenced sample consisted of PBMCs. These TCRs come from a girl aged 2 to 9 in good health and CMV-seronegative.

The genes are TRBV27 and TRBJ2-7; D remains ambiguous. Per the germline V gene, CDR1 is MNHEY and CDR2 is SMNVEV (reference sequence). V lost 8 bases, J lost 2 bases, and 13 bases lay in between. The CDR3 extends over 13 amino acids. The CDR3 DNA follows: TGTGCCAGCCGACGGCCAGGCCCCTACGAGCAGTACTTC. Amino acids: CASRRPGPYEQYF.

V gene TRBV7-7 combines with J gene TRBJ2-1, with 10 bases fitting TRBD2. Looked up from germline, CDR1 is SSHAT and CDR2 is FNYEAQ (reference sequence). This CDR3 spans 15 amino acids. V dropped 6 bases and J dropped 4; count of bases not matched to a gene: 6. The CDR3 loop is CASSLNSGRYNEQFF. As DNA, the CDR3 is TGTGCCAGCAGTCTAAATAGCGGGAGGTACAATGAGCAGTTCTTC.

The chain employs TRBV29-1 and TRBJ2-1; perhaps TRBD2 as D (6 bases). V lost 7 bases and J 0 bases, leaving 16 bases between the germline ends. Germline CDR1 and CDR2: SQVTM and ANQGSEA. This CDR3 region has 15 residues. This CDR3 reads CSAEDYRPSYNEQFF. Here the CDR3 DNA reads TGCAGCGCCGAGGACTACAGGCCCTCCTACAATGAGCAGTTCTTC.

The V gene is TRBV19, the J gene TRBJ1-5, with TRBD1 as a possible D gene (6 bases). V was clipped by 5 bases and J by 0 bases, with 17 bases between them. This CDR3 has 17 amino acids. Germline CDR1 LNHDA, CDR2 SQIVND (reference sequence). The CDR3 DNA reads TGTGCCAGTAGTGGCCAGCCAGGACAGCTTAGCAATCAGCCCCAGCATTTT. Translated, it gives CASSGQPGQLSNQPQHF.

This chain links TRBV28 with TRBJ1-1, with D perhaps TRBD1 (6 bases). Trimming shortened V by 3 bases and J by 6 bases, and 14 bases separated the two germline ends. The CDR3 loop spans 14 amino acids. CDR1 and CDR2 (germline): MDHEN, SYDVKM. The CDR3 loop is CASSFQGRSAEAFF. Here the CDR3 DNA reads TGTGCCAGCAGTTTTCAGGGGCGGTCGGCTGAAGCTTTCTTT.

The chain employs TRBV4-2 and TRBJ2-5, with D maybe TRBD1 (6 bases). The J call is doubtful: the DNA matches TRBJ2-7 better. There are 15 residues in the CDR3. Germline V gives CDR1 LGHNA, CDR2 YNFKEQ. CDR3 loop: CASSQGGQGANEQYF. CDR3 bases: TGTGCCAGCAGCCAAGGGGGGCAGGGTGCCAACGAGCAGTACTTC.

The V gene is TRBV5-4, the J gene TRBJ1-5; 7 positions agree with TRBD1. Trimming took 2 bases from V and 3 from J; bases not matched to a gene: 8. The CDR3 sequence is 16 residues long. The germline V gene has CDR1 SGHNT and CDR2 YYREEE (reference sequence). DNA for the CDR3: TGTGCCAGCAGCTTAGCCGGGACAGCGGACAATCAGCCCCAGCATTTT. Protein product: CASSLAGTADNQPQHF. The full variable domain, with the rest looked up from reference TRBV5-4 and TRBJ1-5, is ETGVTQSPTHLIKTRGQQVTLRCSSQSGHNTVSWYQQALGQGPQFIFQYYREEENGRGNFPPRFSGLQFPNYSSELNVNALELDDSALYLCASSLAGTADNQPQHFGDGTRLSIL.

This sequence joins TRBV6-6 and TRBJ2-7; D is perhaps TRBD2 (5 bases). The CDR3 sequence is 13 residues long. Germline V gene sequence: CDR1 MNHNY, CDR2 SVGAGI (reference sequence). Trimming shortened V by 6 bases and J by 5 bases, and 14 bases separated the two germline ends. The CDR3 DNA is TGTGCCAGCAGAGGTAGCGAGAGCGACGAGCAGTACTTC. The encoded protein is CASRGSESDEQYF.

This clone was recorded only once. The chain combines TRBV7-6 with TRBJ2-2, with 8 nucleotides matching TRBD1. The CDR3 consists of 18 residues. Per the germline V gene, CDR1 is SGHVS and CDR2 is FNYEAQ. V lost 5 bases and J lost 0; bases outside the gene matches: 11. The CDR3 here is CASSLRPSTGANTGELFF. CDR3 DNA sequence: TGTGCCAGCAGCCTCAGACCCTCGACAGGGGCGAACACCGGGGAGCTGTTTTTT. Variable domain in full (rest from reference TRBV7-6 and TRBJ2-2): GAGVSQSPRYKVTKRGQDVALRCDPISGHVSLYWYRQALGQGPEFLTYFNYEAQQDKSGLPNDRFSAERPEGSISTLTIQRTEQRDSAMYRCASSLRPSTGANTGELFFGEGSRLTVL.

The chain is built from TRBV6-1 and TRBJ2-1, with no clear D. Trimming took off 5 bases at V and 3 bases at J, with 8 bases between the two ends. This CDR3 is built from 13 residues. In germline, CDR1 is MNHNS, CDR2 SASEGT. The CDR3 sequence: CASSPTYYNEQFF. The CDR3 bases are TGTGCCAGCAGTCCGACTTACTACAATGAGCAGTTCTTC.

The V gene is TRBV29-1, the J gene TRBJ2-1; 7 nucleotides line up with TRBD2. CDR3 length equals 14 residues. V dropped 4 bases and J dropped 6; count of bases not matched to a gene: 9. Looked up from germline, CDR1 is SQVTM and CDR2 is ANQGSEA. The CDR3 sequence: CSVVMAGVLNEQFF. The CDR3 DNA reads TGCAGCGTTGTTATGGCGGGAGTTCTCAATGAGCAGTTCTTC.

This chain's CDR3 is CASGSGANVLTF. CDR3 bases: TGTGCCTCGGGCTCTGGGGCCAACGTCCTGACTTTC. This sequence joins TRBV25-1 and TRBJ2-6, with D uncertain. CDR3 size: 12 residues. In germline, CDR1 is MGHDK, CDR2 SYGVNS. V was pared by 11 bases and J by 0 bases, with 5 bases between.

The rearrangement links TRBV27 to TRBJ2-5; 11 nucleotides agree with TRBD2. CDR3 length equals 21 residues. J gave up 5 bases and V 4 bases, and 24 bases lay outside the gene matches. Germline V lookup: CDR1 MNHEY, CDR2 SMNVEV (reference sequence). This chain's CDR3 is CASSSRSSGGLSVRGVETQYF. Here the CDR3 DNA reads TGTGCCAGCAGTTCCCGATCTAGCGGGGGGCTTTCCGTGAGGGGCGTGGAGACCCAGTACTTC.

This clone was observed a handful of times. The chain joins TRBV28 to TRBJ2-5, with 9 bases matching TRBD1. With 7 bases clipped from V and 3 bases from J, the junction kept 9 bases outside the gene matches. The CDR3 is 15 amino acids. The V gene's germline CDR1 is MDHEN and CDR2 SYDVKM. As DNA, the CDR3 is TGTGCCAGCACTGCCCCACAGGGGGCGGAAGAGACCCAGTACTTC. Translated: CASTAPQGAEETQYF.

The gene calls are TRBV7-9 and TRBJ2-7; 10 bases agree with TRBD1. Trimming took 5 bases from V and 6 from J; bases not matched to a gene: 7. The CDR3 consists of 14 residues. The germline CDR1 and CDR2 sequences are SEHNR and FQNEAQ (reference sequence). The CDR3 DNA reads TGTGCCAGCAGCCTGACAGGGGGCTATCGCGAGCAGTACTTC. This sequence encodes CASSLTGGYREQYF.

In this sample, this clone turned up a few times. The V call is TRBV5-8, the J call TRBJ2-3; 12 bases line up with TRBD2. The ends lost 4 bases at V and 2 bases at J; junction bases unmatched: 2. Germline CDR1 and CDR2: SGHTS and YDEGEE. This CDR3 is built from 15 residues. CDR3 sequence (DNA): TGTGCCAGCAGCGGACTAGCGGGGCCCACAGATACGCAGTATTTT. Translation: CASSGLAGPTDTQYF.

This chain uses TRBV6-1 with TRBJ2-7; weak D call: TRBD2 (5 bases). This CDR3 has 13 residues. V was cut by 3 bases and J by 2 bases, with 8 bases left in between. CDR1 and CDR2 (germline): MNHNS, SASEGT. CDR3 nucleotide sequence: TGTGCCAGCAGTGAGAGGGATCCCTACGAGCAGTACTTC. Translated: CASSERDPYEQYF.

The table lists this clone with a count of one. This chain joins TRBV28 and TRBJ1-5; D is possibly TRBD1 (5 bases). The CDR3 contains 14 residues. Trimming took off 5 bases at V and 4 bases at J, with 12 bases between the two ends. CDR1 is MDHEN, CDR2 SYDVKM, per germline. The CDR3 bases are TGTGCCAGCAGTGGGGGGGGGAGTAATCAGCCCCAGCATTTT. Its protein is CASSGGGSNQPQHF.

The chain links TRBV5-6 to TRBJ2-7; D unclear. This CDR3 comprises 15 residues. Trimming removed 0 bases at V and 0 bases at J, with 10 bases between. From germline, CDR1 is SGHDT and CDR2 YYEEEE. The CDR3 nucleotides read TGTGCCAGCAGCTTGGTTGCTTGGGCCTCCTACGAGCAGTACTTC. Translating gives CASSLVAWASYEQYF.

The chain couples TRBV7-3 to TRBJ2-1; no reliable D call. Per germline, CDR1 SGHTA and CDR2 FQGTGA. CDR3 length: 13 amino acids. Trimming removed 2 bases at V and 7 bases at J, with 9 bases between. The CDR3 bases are TGTGCCAGCAGCTTAGGGCAGGTAAATGAGCAGTTCTTC. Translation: CASSLGQVNEQFF.